This T cell receptor beta chain originates from a study of Graves' ophthalmopathy and Graves' hyperthyroidism. RNA transcripts were the source from which TCR beta CDR3 regions were amplified. Investigators did first-round RT-PCR with HTBI primers, then second-round multiplex PCR. Each CDR3 protein is one row after TCRdb ran MiXCR on the multiplex PCR reads. The sample carries around 1,000,000 distinct CDR3 sequences, 35% to 45% recorded once. The junction had 8 bases not matched to a gene; V was cut back by 5 bases and J by 5 bases. The CDR3 spans 14 residues. J is TRBJ2-5 and V is TRBV12-3 or TRBV12-4; 7 bases align to TRBD1. The sequenced material came from peripheral blood or thyroid tissue (not recorded which). The sequence was collected from an adult man with Graves' hyperthyroidism. The CDR3 DNA follows: TGTGCCAGCAGTCCCCTAGACAGGGATGAGACCCAGTACTTC. It specifies CASSPLDRDETQYF.